This T cell receptor beta chain was captured by sequencing in a study of T cells in narcolepsy. Across the study: Donors had narcolepsy type 1 or type 2, or were healthy controls. General study points: Autoreactive clone sequences were missing from some blood memory CD4+ repertoires. Autoreactive HCRT-specific and TRIB2-specific clonotypes were marked in same-patient CSF-versus-blood CD4+ comparisons. Reportedly, autoreactive clonotypes were serially detected in patients' blood but not controls'.

Germline CDR1 MRHNA, CDR2 SNTAGT. The V and J ends lost 5 bases and 0 bases, in that order; junction bases with no gene match: 9. The CDR3 runs 16 residues. Concerning this clone itself: Its matching antigen is unknown.

TCRdb keeps only in-frame clones here, not all; method: immunoSEQ multiplex PCR. The sample consists of around 30,000 clones, 75% to 85% of them appearing once. Sequencing used memory (CD45RA-) CD4+ T cells from blood. The J gene is TRBJ1-2, the V gene TRBV6-4, with TRBD1 matching over 7 bases. The TCR comes from a human donor in good health. In nucleotides, the CDR3 is TGTGCCAGCAGTCCTCAACCCGGGACAGCTAACTATGGCTACACCTTC. Translation: CASSPQPGTANYGYTF.